The sequence of this T cell receptor (beta chain) was determined in a study of blood T cells in healthy people across ages. Study findings and constraints: Strong correlation existed between TCR beta diversity and naive T cell percentage.

The V end lost 3 bases, the J end lost 6 bases, and 14 bases lay between the germline ends. The CDR3 is made up of 14 amino acids. Per germline, CDR1 SGHTA and CDR2 FQGNSA. In its sample, this clonotype was seen many times. No antigen is known for it. PCR was performed a second time for about 7 to 12 cycles using a sample-barcoded 5' primer and a J-beta primer mix. Tagging of each cDNA molecule was performed by a template-switch adaptor with 12 random nucleotides. TCRdb called the 5' RACE reads again in MiXCR, with one record for every CDR3 protein. The repertoire includes hundreds of thousands of distinct CDR3 sequences, 25% to 30% of them detected once, and approximately 14% sits in the top ten. A minimum of 6.5 million PBMCs was isolated per sample.

The gene calls are TRBV7-2 and TRBJ1-1; D is perhaps TRBD1 (6 bases). The sequence was obtained from a woman aged 80 or older in good health. The sample taken for sequencing was blood. This CDR3 is CASSFEWGGAEAFF. DNA for the CDR3: TGTGCCAGCAGCTTTGAATGGGGGGGCGCTGAAGCTTTCTTT. The full variable domain, its missing parts supplied by reference TRBV7-2 and TRBJ1-1, is GAGVSQSPSNKVTEKGKDVELRCDPISGHTALYWYRQSLGQGLEFLIYFQGNSAPDKSGLPSDRFSAERTGGSVSTLTIQRTQQEDSAVYLCASSFEWGGAEAFFGQGTRLTVV.